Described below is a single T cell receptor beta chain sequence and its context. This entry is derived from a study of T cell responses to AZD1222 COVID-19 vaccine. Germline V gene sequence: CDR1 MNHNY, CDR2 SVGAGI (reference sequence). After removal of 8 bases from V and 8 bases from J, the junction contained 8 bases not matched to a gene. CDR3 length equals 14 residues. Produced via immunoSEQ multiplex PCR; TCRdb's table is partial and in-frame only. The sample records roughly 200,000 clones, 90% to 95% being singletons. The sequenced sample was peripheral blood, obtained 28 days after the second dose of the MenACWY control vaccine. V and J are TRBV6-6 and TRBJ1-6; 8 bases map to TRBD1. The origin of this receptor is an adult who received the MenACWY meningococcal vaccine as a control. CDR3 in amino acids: CASLQDRAHSPLHF. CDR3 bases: TGTGCCAGCCTCCAGGACAGGGCGCATTCACCCCTCCACTTT.